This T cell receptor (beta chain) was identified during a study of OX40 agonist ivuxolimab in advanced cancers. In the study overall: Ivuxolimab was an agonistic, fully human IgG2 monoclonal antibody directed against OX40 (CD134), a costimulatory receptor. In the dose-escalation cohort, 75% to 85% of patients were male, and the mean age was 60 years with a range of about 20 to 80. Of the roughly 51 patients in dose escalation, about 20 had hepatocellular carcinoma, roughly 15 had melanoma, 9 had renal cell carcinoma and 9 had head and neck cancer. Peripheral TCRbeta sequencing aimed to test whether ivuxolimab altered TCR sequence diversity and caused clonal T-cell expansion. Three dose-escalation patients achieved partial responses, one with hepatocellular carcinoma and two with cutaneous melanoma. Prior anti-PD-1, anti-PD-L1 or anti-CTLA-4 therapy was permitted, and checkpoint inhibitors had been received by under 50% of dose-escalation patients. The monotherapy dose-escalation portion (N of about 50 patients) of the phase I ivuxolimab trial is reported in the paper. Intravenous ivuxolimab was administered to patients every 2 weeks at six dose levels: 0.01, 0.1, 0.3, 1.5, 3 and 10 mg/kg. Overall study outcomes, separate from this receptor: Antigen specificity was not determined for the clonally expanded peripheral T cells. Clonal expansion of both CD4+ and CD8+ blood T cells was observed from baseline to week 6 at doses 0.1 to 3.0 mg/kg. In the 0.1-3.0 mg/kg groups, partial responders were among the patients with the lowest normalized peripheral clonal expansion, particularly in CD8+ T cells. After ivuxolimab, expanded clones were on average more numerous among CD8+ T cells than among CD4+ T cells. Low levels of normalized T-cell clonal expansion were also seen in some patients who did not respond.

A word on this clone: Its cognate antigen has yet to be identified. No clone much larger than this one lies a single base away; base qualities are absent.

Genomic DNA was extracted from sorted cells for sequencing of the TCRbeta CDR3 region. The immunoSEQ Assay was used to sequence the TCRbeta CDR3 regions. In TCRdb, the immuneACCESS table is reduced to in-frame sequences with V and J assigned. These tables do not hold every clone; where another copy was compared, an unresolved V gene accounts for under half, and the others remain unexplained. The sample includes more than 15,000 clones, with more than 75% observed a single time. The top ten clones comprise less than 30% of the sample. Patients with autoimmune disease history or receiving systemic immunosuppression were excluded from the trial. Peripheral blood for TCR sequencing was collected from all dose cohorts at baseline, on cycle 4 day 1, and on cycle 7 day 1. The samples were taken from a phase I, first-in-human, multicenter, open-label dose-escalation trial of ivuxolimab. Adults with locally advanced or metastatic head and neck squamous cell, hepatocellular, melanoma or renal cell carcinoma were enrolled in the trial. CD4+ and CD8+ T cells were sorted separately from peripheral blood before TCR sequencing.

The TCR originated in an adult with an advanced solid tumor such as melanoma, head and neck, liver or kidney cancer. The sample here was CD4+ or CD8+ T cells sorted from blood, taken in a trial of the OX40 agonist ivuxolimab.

The CDR3 protein: CASSLAWQASGNTIYF. The nucleotides are TGCGCCAGCAGCTTGGCCTGGCAGGCCTCTGGAAACACCATATATTTT. Recombination connected TRBV5-1 to TRBJ1-3; no D gene can be assigned with confidence. The germline V gene encodes CDR1 SGHRS and CDR2 YFSETQ. The CDR3 holds 16 amino acids from the cysteine to the phenylalanine. Only the CDR3 DNA stays, 48 bases, in frame from base 1. V is reduced by 0 bases and J by 0 bases, leaving a spacing of 10 bases between them.